The 3 T cell receptor beta chains below all came from one sample that was sequenced in a study of CD8+CD57+ T cells in acquired aplastic anemia listed by TCRdb under 2018. For sequencing, an Illumina HiSeq 2000 was employed. TCR beta VDJ combination and CDR3 sequence profiling used genomic DNA as the template. The public reads were reanalyzed by TCRdb: fastp trimming at Q25, MiXCR alignment, in-frame beta chains only. Rows matching on CDR3 protein sequence are summarized as one entry with the most common DNA and genes. The sample profile shows some 130,000 distinct CDR3 sequences; more than 35% of them were found once. The top ten hold over 6.5% of the sample. Material: sorted CD4+, CD8+, or CD8+CD57+ T cells (not recorded which) from PBMCs. The receptors shown here come from a human donor in good health, serving as a control.

The V and J genes are TRBV5-1 and TRBJ2-3; D call uncertain. The germline gives CDR1 SGHRS, CDR2 YFSETQ. Trimming pared 2 bases from V and 5 bases from J, leaving 9 bases between. The length of the CDR3 is 13 residues. For the CDR3, the DNA is TGCGCCAGCAGCTTAGCAGGTCTAGATACGCAGTATTTT. This codes for CASSLAGLDTQYF.

The CDR3 region has the DNA TGTGCCAGCACGGGGGATAGGGGGCGGAACACTGAAGCTTTCTTT. Encoded protein: CASTGDRGRNTEAFF. This sequence joins TRBV2 and TRBJ1-1; the match to TRBD1 covers 7 bases. J gave up 1 base and V 7 bases, and 9 bases lay outside the gene matches. The CDR3 length is 15 residues. Germline CDR1 is SNHLY and CDR2 is FYNNEI.

This clonotype was counted ten times or more. The gene calls are TRBV12-3 or TRBV12-4 and TRBJ1-1; the D is unclear. There are 14 residues in the CDR3. The V and J ends lost 3 bases and 0 bases respectively, with 8 bases between them. DNA for the CDR3: TGTGCCAGCAGTTTTAAACCCGTGAACACTGAAGCTTTCTTT. Amino acids: CASSFKPVNTEAFF.